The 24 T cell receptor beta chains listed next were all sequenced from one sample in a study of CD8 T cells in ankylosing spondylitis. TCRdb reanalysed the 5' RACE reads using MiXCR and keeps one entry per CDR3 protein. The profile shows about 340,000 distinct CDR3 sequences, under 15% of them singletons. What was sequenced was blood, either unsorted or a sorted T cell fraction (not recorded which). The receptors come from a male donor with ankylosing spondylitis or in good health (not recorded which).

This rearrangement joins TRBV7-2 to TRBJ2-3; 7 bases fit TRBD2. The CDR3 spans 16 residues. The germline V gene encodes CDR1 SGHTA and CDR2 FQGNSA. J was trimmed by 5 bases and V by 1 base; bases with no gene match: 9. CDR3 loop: CASSLDRLAVGDTQYF. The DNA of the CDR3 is TGTGCCAGCAGCTTAGACCGTCTAGCGGTAGGAGATACGCAGTATTTT.

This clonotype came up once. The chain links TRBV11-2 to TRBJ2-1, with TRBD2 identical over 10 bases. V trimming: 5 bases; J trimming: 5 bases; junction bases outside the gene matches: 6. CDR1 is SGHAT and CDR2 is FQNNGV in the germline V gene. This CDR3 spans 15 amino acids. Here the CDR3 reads CASSPQREGHNEQFF. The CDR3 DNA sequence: TGTGCCAGCAGCCCTCAGCGGGAGGGCCACAATGAGCAGTTCTTC.

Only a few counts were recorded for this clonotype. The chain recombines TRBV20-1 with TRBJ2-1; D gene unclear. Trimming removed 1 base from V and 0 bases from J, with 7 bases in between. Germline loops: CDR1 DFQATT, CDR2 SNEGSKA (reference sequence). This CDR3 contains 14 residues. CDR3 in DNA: TGCAGTGCTAGAGGCCTGAGCTCCTACAATGAGCAGTTCTTC. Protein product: CSARGLSSYNEQFF.

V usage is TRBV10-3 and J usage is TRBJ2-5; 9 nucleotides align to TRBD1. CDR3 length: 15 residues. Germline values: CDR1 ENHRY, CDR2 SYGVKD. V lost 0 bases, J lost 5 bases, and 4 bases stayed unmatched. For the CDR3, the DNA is TGTGCCATCAGTGAGTCGACAGGGGGTGGGGAGACCCAGTACTTC. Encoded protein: CAISESTGGGETQYF.

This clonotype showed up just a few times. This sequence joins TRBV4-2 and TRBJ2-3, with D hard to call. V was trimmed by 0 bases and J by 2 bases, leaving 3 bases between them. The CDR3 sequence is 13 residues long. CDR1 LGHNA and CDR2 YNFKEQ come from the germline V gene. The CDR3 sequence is CASSQEFTDTQYF. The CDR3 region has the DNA TGTGCCAGCAGCCAAGAATTCACAGATACGCAGTATTTT.

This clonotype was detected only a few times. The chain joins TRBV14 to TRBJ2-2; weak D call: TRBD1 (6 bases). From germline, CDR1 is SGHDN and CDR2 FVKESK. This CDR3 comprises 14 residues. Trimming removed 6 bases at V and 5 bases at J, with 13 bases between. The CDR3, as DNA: TGTGCCAGCAGTAGGTTGCAGGGGACCGGGGAGCTGTTTTTT. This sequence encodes CASSRLQGTGELFF.

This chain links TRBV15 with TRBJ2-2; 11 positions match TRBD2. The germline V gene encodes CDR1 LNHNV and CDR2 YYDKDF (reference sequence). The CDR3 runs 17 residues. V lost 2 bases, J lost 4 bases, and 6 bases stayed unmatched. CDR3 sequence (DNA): TGTGCCACCAGCAGAACCATACTAGCGGGGGCCACCGGGGAGCTGTTTTTT. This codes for CATSRTILAGATGELFF.

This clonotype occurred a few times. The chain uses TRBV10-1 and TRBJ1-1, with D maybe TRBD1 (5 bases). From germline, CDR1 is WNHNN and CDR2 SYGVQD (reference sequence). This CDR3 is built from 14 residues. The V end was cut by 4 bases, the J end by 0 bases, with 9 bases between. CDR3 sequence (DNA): TGCGCCAGCAGTGCCGGGACGGTGAACACTGAAGCTTTCTTT. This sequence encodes CASSAGTVNTEAFF.

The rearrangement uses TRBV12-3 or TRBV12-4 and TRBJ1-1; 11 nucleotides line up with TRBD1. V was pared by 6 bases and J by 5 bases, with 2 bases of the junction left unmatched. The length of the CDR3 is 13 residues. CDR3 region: CASRDRGQTEAFF. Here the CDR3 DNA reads TGTGCCAGCAGGGACAGGGGGCAGACTGAAGCTTTCTTT.

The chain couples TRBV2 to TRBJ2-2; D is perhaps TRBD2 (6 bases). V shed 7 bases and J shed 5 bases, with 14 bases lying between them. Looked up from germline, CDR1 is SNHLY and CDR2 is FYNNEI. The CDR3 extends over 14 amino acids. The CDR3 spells CASKVVGGTGELFF. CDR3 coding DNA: TGTGCCAGCAAGGTTGTAGGAGGGACCGGGGAGCTGTTTTTT.

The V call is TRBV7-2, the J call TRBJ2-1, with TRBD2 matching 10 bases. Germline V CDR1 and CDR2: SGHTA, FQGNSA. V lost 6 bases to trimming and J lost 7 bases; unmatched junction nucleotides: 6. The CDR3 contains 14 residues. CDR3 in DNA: TGTGCCAGCAGGCAAGCGGGAGGGAGGAATGAGCAGTTCTTC. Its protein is CASRQAGGRNEQFF. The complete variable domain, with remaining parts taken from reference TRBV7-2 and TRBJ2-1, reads GAGVSQSPSNKVTEKGKDVELRCDPISGHTALYWYRQSLGQGLEFLIYFQGNSAPDKSGLPSDRFSAERTGGSVSTLTIQRTQQEDSAVYLCASRQAGGRNEQFFGPGTRLTVL.

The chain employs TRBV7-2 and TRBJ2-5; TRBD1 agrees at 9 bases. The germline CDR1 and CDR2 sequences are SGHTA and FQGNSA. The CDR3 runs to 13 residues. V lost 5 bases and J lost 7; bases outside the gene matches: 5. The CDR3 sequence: CASSKDRGRTQYF. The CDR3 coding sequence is TGTGCCAGCAGCAAAGACAGGGGGAGGACCCAGTACTTC.

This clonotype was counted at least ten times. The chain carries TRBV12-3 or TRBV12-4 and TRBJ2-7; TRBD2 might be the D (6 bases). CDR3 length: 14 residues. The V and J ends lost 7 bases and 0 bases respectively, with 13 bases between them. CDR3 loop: CASNPAGISYEQYF. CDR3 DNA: TGTGCCAGCAACCCCGCGGGAATCTCCTACGAGCAGTACTTC.

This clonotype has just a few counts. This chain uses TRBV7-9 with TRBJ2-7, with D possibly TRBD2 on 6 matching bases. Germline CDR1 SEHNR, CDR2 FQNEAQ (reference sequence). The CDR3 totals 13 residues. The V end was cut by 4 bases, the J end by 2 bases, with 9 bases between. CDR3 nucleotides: TGTGCCAGCAGCTGGGGGGAAACCTACGAGCAGTACTTC. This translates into CASSWGETYEQYF.

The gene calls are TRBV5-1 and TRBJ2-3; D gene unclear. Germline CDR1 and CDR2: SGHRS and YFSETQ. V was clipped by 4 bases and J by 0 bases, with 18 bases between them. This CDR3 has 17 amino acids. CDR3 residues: CASSPMGGQPSTDTQYF. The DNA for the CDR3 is TGCGCCAGCAGCCCGATGGGTGGCCAACCTAGCACAGATACGCAGTATTTT.

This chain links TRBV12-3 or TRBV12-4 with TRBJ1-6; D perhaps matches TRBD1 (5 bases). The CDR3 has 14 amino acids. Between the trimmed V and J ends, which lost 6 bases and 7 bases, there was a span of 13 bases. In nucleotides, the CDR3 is TGTGCCAGCAGGCCATCAGGGAGAAATTCACCCCTCCACTTT. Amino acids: CASRPSGRNSPLHF.

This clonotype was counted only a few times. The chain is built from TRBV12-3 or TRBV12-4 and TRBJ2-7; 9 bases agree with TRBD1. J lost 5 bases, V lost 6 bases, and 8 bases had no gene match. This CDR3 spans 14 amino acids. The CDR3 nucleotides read TGTGCCAGCAGACCGGGACAGGGATTCAACGAGCAGTACTTC. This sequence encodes CASRPGQGFNEQYF.

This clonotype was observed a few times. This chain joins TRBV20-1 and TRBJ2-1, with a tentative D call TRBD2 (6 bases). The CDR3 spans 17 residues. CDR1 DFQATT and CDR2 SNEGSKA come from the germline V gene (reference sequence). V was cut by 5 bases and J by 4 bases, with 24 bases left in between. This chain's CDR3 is CSAHTTQLAASYNEQFF. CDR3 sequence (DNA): TGCAGTGCTCACACTACCCAACTAGCTGCGTCTTACAATGAGCAGTTCTTC.

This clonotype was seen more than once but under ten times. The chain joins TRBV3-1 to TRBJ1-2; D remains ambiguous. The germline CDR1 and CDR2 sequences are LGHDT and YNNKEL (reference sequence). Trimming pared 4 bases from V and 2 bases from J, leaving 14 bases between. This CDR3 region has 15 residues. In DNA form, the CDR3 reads TGTGCCAGCAGCCCACCAGGCACAGACAACTATGGCTACACCTTC. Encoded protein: CASSPPGTDNYGYTF.

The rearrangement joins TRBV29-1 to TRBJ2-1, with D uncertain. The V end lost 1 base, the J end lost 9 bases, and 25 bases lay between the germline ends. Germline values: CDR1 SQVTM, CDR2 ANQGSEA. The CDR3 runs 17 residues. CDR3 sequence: CSVEGSERLLYKVEQFF. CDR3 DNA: TGCAGCGTTGAAGGGTCCGAGAGGCTCCTTTACAAAGTTGAGCAGTTCTTC.

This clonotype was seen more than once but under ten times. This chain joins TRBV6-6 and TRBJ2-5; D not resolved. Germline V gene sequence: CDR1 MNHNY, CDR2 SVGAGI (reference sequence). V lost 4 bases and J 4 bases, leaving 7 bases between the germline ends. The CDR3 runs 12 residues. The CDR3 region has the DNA TGTGCCAGCAGTTGGAGTCGAGAGACCCAGTACTTC. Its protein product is CASSWSRETQYF.

In nucleotides, the CDR3 is TGCGCCAGCAGCCAAGACTTCTACCCCGGGGAGCTGTTTTTT. Translating gives CASSQDFYPGELFF. The chain combines TRBV4-1 with TRBJ2-2; D gene uncertain. The ends were cut back, 0 bases at V and 6 bases at J, with 8 bases in the middle. The CDR3 spans 14 residues. CDR1 and CDR2 from the germline V gene are MGHRA and YSYEKL.

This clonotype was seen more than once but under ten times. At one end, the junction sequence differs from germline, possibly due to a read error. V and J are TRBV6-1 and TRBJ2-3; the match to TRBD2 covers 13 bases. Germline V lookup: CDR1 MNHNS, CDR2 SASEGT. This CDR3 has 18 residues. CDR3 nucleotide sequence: TGTGCCATCAGTGAAGCCGGGACTAGCGGGGCCTTCACAGATACGCAGTATTTT. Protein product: CAISEAGTSGAFTDTQYF.

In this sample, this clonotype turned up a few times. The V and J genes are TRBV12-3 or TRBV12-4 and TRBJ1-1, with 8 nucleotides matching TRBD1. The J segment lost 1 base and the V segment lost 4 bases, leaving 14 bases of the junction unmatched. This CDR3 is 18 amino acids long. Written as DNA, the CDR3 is TGTGCCAGCAGTTGGGACAGGAGAGCTACAGGCCAGAACACTGAAGCTTTCTTT. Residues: CASSWDRRATGQNTEAFF.